The 28 T cell receptor beta chains below all came from one sample that was sequenced in a study of OX40 agonist ivuxolimab in advanced cancers. Libraries were prepared by immunoSEQ multiplex PCR; TCRdb keeps only in-frame clonotypes and omits some of them. The table shows around 70,000 clones, with around 80% occurring only once. This specimen was CD4+ or CD8+ T cells sorted from blood, taken in a trial of the OX40 agonist ivuxolimab. The origin of the receptors is an adult with an advanced solid tumor such as melanoma, head and neck, liver or kidney cancer.

This rearrangement joins TRBV6-5 to TRBJ2-1, with TRBD1 as a possible D gene (5 bases). Between the trimmed V and J ends, which lost 3 bases and 11 bases, there was a span of 20 bases. This CDR3 has 15 amino acids. CDR1 is MNHEY and CDR2 is SVGAGI in the germline V gene. Written as DNA, the CDR3 is TGTGCCAGCAGTTATACACGGGCAGGGAAGACGCAGCAGTTCTTC. Amino acids: CASSYTRAGKTQQFF.

This clone occurred a few times. The rearrangement links TRBV11-2 to TRBJ2-1; D is ambiguous. The ends were cut back, 0 bases at V and 9 bases at J, with 12 bases in the middle. CDR1 and CDR2 (germline): SGHAT, FQNNGV. The CDR3 loop spans 14 amino acids. In DNA, the CDR3 is TGTGCCAGCAGCTTAGAATCAGGCCCTGGTGAGCAGTTCTTC. It codes for CASSLESGPGEQFF.

The gene calls are TRBV10-3 and TRBJ2-7, with TRBD1 matching 10 bases. Germline values: CDR1 ENHRY, CDR2 SYGVKD. Trimming took 6 bases from V and 4 from J; bases not matched to a gene: 6. The CDR3 spans 14 residues. Here the CDR3 reads CAIRMTGGQYEQYF. CDR3 DNA sequence: TGTGCCATCAGGATGACAGGGGGCCAGTACGAGCAGTACTTC.

The chain recombines TRBV5-8 with TRBJ1-3; a possible D gene is TRBD1 (6 bases). V was pared by 0 bases and J by 7 bases, with 11 bases between. CDR3 length: 14 amino acids. Germline CDR1 SGHTS, CDR2 YDEGEE. The CDR3 reads CASSLDRGRNTIYF. CDR3 bases: TGTGCCAGCAGCTTGGATAGGGGGAGGAACACCATATATTTT.

The chain carries TRBV28 and TRBJ1-2; TRBD1 matches 10 bases. Looked up from germline, CDR1 is MDHEN and CDR2 is SYDVKM. J gave up 3 bases and V 3 bases, and 7 bases lay outside the gene matches. CDR3 length: 16 residues. CDR3 amino acids: CASSFIGDRGDYGYTF. DNA for the CDR3: TGTGCCAGCAGTTTTATAGGGGACAGGGGTGACTATGGCTACACCTTC.

This sequence joins TRBV5-6 and TRBJ2-5, with D unresolved. This CDR3 has 16 residues. The V and J ends lost 1 base and 3 bases respectively, with 16 bases between them. The V gene's germline CDR1 is SGHDT and CDR2 YYEEEE. CDR3 sequence: CASSLYLGSLEETQYF. CDR3 in DNA: TGTGCCAGCAGCTTGTATCTGGGAAGTTTGGAAGAGACCCAGTACTTC.

The chain is built from TRBV6-5 and TRBJ2-5; 11 positions agree with TRBD2. V lost 6 bases and J lost 4; bases outside the gene matches: 7. Germline CDR1 reads MNHEY; CDR2 reads SVGAGI. CDR3 size: 15 residues. The CDR3: CASRVAGGLGETQYF. The DNA for the CDR3 is TGTGCCAGCAGGGTAGCGGGAGGGCTTGGAGAGACCCAGTACTTC.

The chain has TRBV10-3 and TRBJ2-3; the match to TRBD2 covers 8 bases. J gave up 1 base and V 7 bases, and 1 base lay outside the gene matches. The germline CDR1 and CDR2 sequences are ENHRY and SYGVKD. The CDR3 consists of 13 residues. The CDR3, as DNA: TGTGCCATCATGACTAGCGGCACAGATACGCAGTATTTT. Translation: CAIMTSGTDTQYF.

V gene TRBV29-1 combines with J gene TRBJ2-1; D gene uncertain. V was trimmed by 2 bases and J by 4 bases, leaving 6 bases between them. Germline CDR1 and CDR2: SQVTM and ANQGSEA. CDR3 length: 12 residues. The CDR3 loop is CSVERVYNEQFF. CDR3 nucleotides: TGCAGCGTTGAAAGGGTGTACAATGAGCAGTTCTTC.

The chain has TRBV15 and TRBJ2-4; D is unresolved. Germline V gene sequence: CDR1 LNHNV, CDR2 YYDKDF (reference sequence). Trimming removed 0 bases from V and 6 bases from J, with 6 bases in between. CDR3 length: 13 residues. This chain's CDR3 is CATSRDKGNIQYF. In DNA form, the CDR3 reads TGTGCCACCAGCAGAGACAAGGGAAACATTCAGTACTTC.

V usage is TRBV4-1 and J usage is TRBJ2-5; 7 positions match TRBD2. Germline trimming cut 1 base from V and 4 bases from J; bases unmatched to any gene: 9. Germline V gives CDR1 MGHRA, CDR2 YSYEKL. The CDR3 is 16 residues long. The CDR3 region is CASSQGPLAVIETQYF. For the CDR3, the DNA is TGCGCCAGCAGCCAAGGTCCCCTAGCGGTGATAGAGACCCAGTACTTC.

This clone showed up just once. The rearrangement links TRBV5-4 to TRBJ2-2; tentatively, D is TRBD1 or TRBD2 (6 bases each). The germline V gene encodes CDR1 SGHNT and CDR2 YYREEE (reference sequence). The germline V and J ends were trimmed by 1 base and 1 base, with 11 bases remaining between them. The CDR3 runs 16 residues. The CDR3 DNA sequence: TGTGCCAGCAGCTTGTTGGCGGGACAGAACACCGGGGAGCTGTTTTTT. It encodes CASSLLAGQNTGELFF. Full variable domain (missing parts from reference TRBV5-4 and TRBJ2-2): ETGVTQSPTHLIKTRGQQVTLRCSSQSGHNTVSWYQQALGQGPQFIFQYYREEENGRGNFPPRFSGLQFPNYSSELNVNALELDDSALYLCASSLLAGQNTGELFFGEGSRLTVL.

This chain uses TRBV19 with TRBJ2-7; D possibly uses TRBD1 or TRBD2 (5 bases each). Between the trimmed V and J ends, which lost 3 bases and 2 bases, there was a span of 11 bases. The CDR3 contains 14 residues. CDR1 is LNHDA, CDR2 SQIVND, per germline (reference sequence). CDR3 in DNA: TGTGCCAGTAGTATCCCGGGGCGAACCTACGAGCAGTACTTC. This encodes CASSIPGRTYEQYF.

This chain connects TRBV19 to TRBJ2-3; TRBD2 might be the D (6 bases). This CDR3 spans 15 amino acids. Germline-derived CDR1 and CDR2 are LNHDA and SQIVND (reference sequence). The V end lost 6 bases, the J end lost 0 bases, and 13 bases lay between the germline ends. The CDR3 is CASRGGGTSTDTQYF. The CDR3 DNA follows: TGTGCCAGTAGGGGTGGCGGGACTAGCACAGATACGCAGTATTTT.

In DNA form, the CDR3 reads TGTGCCAGCAGCTTCCGGGACTTACCGTTCTTC. Translating it yields CASSFRDLPFF. The V call is TRBV7-2, the J call TRBJ2-1; TRBD2 might be the D (6 bases). This CDR3 has 11 residues. The V and J ends lost 3 bases and 15 bases respectively, with 12 bases between them. The germline CDR1 and CDR2 sequences are SGHTA and FQGNSA.

V usage is TRBV7-2 and J usage is TRBJ2-1, with 9 bases matching TRBD2. Losses at the gene ends were 5 bases for V and 3 bases for J; bases not matched to a gene: 5. Germline values: CDR1 SGHTA, CDR2 FQGNSA. The length of the CDR3 is 15 residues. DNA of the CDR3: TGTGCCAGCAGCGACCGCGGGGGGGACTACAATGAGCAGTTCTTC. This codes for CASSDRGGDYNEQFF. Based on the CDR3 plus reference TRBV7-2 and TRBJ2-1, the full variable domain is GAGVSQSPSNKVTEKGKDVELRCDPISGHTALYWYRQSLGQGLEFLIYFQGNSAPDKSGLPSDRFSAERTGGSVSTLTIQRTQQEDSAVYLCASSDRGGDYNEQFFGPGTRLTVL.

A few counts support this clone. The chain combines TRBV6-6 with TRBJ1-1, with D maybe TRBD1 (6 bases). The CDR3 has 13 residues. Trimming removed 5 bases from V and 3 bases from J, with 10 bases in between. Germline CDR1 reads MNHNY; CDR2 reads SVGAGI (reference sequence). CDR3 DNA sequence: TGTGCCAGCAGTCCTAGGGGGGACACTGAAGCTTTCTTT. Protein: CASSPRGDTEAFF.

Concerning this clone itself: Mismatch with germline at one junction end may stem from a read error. CDR3 in DNA: TGTGCTAGCAGCTTAGTGGCGGGGAGCTACAATGAGCAGTTCTTC. Its translation is CASSLVAGSYNEQFF. The J gene is TRBJ2-1, the V gene TRBV7-7; D is possibly TRBD2 (6 bases). Germline-derived CDR1 and CDR2 are SSHAT and FNYEAQ (reference sequence). The CDR3 spans 15 residues.

V is TRBV5-1 and J is TRBJ2-1; D unresolved. V shed 2 bases and J shed 0 bases, with 9 bases lying between them. The germline V gene has CDR1 SGHRS and CDR2 YFSETQ. This CDR3 is built from 15 residues. CDR3 loop: CASSLASSSYNEQFF. In DNA form, the CDR3 reads TGCGCCAGCAGCTTAGCGAGTAGCTCCTACAATGAGCAGTTCTTC.

This chain links TRBV7-9 with TRBJ2-5, with TRBD2 matching over 8 bases. The CDR3 spans 15 residues. Germline V gene lookup returns CDR1 SEHNR and CDR2 FQNEAQ (reference sequence). V lost 0 bases to trimming and J lost 3 bases; unmatched junction nucleotides: 3. The CDR3 nucleotides read TGTGCCAGCAGCTTAGCGGCAGCGGGAGAAGAGACCCAGTACTTC. Protein sequence: CASSLAAAGEETQYF.

This rearrangement joins TRBV7-9 to TRBJ2-1, with D hard to call. This CDR3 has 12 residues. Trimming cost V 5 bases and J 8 bases, with 10 bases left between them. CDR1 is SEHNR and CDR2 is FQNEAQ in the germline V gene (reference sequence). The DNA for the CDR3 is TGTGCCAGCAGCCCCAGTTCGGATGAGCAGTTCTTC. Amino acid sequence: CASSPSSDEQFF.

This clone was counted between two and nine times. The chain combines TRBV28 with TRBJ2-7; maybe TRBD1 (7 bases). The V and J ends lost 7 bases and 3 bases respectively, with 16 bases between them. The CDR3 consists of 14 residues. The V gene's germline CDR1 is MDHEN and CDR2 SYDVKM. The CDR3 nucleotides are TGTGCCAGCAAAAGGGGAGGACAGGTCTACGAGCAGTACTTC. As protein: CASKRGGQVYEQYF. Combining the CDR3 with reference TRBV28 and TRBJ2-7 gives the whole variable domain DVKVTQSSRYLVKRTGEKVFLECVQDMDHENMFWYRQDPGLGLRLIYFSYDVKMKEKGDIPEGYSVSREKKERFSLILESASTNQTSMYLCASKRGGQVYEQYFGPGTRLTVT.

The chain combines TRBV5-4 with TRBJ2-5, with TRBD2 matching over 11 bases. The CDR3 contains 14 residues. Germline V gene lookup returns CDR1 SGHNT and CDR2 YYREEE (reference sequence). The V segment lost 3 bases and the J segment 6 bases; nucleotides outside the gene matches: 4. This CDR3 is CASSSTSGGKTQYF. CDR3 nucleotides: TGTGCCAGCAGCTCCACTAGCGGGGGTAAGACCCAGTACTTC.

The chain links TRBV5-4 to TRBJ2-2, with 15 nucleotides matching TRBD2. V was clipped by 4 bases and J by 4 bases; unmatched bases: 8. There are 18 residues in the CDR3. From germline, CDR1 is SGHNT and CDR2 YYREEE (reference sequence). This chain's CDR3 is CASSAGTSGGSRTGELFF. As DNA, the CDR3 is TGTGCCAGCAGCGCCGGGACTAGCGGGGGGTCTCGCACCGGGGAGCTGTTTTTT.

This chain joins TRBV28 and TRBJ1-4; 9 bases map to TRBD1. The length of the CDR3 is 15 residues. V gave up 6 bases and J gave up 6 bases; unmatched junction bases: 8. Germline CDR1 reads MDHEN; CDR2 reads SYDVKM. This chain's CDR3 is CASSRAGTGYEKLFF. The CDR3 DNA reads as TGTGCCAGCAGCCGCGCCGGGACAGGGTATGAAAAACTGTTTTTT.

This sequence joins TRBV19 and TRBJ1-3; D not resolved. The CDR3 loop spans 13 amino acids. The V end lost 8 bases, the J end lost 0 bases, and 8 bases lay between the germline ends. Germline assignment: CDR1 LNHDA and CDR2 SQIVND (reference sequence). As DNA, the CDR3 is TGTGCCAGTCAACAGAGCTCTGGAAACACCATATATTTT. It translates to CASQQSSGNTIYF.

In DNA form, the CDR3 reads TGCGCCAGCAAGGGTCAGGGTTTGGATGAGCAGTTCTTC. This encodes CASKGQGLDEQFF. This chain uses TRBV10-2 with TRBJ2-1; a weak D match, TRBD1 (5 bases). V lost 7 bases and J 8 bases, leaving 15 bases between the germline ends. The CDR3 consists of 13 residues. Per the germline V gene, CDR1 is WSHSY and CDR2 is SAAADI.

The gene calls are TRBV7-9 and TRBJ1-5; the match to TRBD1 covers 9 bases. The trim removed 5 bases at V and 2 bases at J, leaving 10 bases unmatched. The germline CDR1 and CDR2 sequences are SEHNR and FQNEAQ (reference sequence). The CDR3 consists of 17 residues. In DNA, the CDR3 is TGTGCCAGCAGCCGTTTTGGGACAGGGATCCGCAATCAGCCCCAGCATTTT. This translates into CASSRFGTGIRNQPQHF.